Below are 4 T cell receptor beta chains sequenced from a single sample in a study of blood T cells in healthy people across ages. It was with a sample-barcoded 5' primer and a J-beta primer mix that a second PCR of roughly 7 to 12 cycles was run. TCRdb independently ran MiXCR on the 5' RACE reads; one entry per CDR3 protein. The data show 1,500,000 or so distinct CDR3 sequences, with around 55% seen just once and approximately 7% held by the top ten. The specimen was blood. The receptors originated from a man between 18 and 29 years old in good health.

This rearrangement joins TRBV2 to TRBJ2-6, with D maybe TRBD1 (7 bases). The CDR3 length is 17 residues. Looked up from germline, CDR1 is SNHLY and CDR2 is FYNNEI. Trimming took 5 bases from V and 2 from J, leaving 16 bases between them. CDR3: CASSRNRGGPGANVLTF. For the CDR3, the DNA is TGTGCCAGCAGTCGGAACAGGGGAGGCCCTGGGGCCAACGTCCTGACTTTC.

This clonotype was seen a single time. The gene calls are TRBV29-1 and TRBJ1-1; unclear D gene. Germline V CDR1 and CDR2: SQVTM, ANQGSEA. The CDR3 spans 12 residues. V was pared by 3 bases and J by 6 bases, with 11 bases between. CDR3: CSVDMSAAEAFF. The CDR3 DNA follows: TGCAGCGTTGATATGTCGGCTGCTGAAGCTTTCTTT.

Comments on this clonotype: At one of its ends the junction is not consistent with the germline gene, which may arise from a read error. The rearrangement uses TRBV10-3 and TRBJ2-3, with D tentatively TRBD1 or TRBD2 (5 bases each). Germline lookup yields CDR1 ENHRY and CDR2 SYGVKD. The CDR3 spans 15 residues. CDR3 loop: CAIGEGRRGTDTQYF. CDR3 nucleotides: TGTGCCATCGGTGAGGGGCGTAGAGGCACAGATACGCAGTATTTT.

This clonotype turned up a few times. CDR3 DNA: TGCAGTGCTAGATGGAACGGCTACAATGAGCAGTTCTTC. Protein product: CSARWNGYNEQFF. This chain links TRBV20-1 with TRBJ2-1; D is unresolved. This CDR3 spans 13 amino acids. V was cut by 2 bases and J by 3 bases, with 8 bases left in between. Germline V gene lookup returns CDR1 DFQATT and CDR2 SNEGSKA (reference sequence).